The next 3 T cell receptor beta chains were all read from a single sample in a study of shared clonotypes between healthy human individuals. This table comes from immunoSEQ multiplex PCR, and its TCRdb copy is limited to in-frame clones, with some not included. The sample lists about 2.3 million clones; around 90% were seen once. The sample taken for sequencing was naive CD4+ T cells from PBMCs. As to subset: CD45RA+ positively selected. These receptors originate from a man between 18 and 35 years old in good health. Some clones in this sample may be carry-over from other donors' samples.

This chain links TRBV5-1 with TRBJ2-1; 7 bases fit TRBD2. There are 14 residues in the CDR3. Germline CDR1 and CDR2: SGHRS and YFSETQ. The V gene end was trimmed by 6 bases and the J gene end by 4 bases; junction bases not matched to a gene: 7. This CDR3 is CASTLAPIYNEQFF. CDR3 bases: TGCGCCAGCACACTAGCGCCAATTTACAATGAGCAGTTCTTC.

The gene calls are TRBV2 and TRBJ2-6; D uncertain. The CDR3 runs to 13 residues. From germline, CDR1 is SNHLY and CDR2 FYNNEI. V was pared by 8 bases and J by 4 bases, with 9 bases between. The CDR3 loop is CASLRAGANVLTF. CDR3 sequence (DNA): TGTGCCAGCCTGCGCGCCGGGGCCAACGTCCTGACTTTC.

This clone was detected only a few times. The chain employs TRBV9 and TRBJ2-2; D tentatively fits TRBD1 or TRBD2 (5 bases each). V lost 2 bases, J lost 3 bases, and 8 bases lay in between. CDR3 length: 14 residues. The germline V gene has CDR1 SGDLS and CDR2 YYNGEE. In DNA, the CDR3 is TGTGCCAGCAGCGTGGGGGTTGACACCGGGGAGCTGTTTTTT. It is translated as CASSVGVDTGELFF.